Described below is a single TCR beta chain sequence and its context. Its antigen is currently unknown. The sample originates from a study of cytomegalovirus exposure and HLA in healthy donors. General study findings and limits: One cluster of highly shared sequence variants probably arose as a sequencing artifact. The study flagged some 170 TCR beta chains as cytomegalovirus-associated.

Both 60 Vbeta primers and 13 Jbeta primers went into the PCR. Sequenced by immunoSEQ multiplex PCR; TCRdb stores in-frame clones only, minus some. The table shows around 160,000 clones, with roughly four fifths occurring only once. J gave up 8 bases and V 4 bases, and 6 bases lay outside the gene matches. The CDR3 spans 14 residues. CDR1 and CDR2 from the germline V gene are SGHTA and FQGNSA. This clonotype originated in a man aged 50-59 years in good health and CMV-seropositive. Source material: PBMCs. The chain couples TRBV7-2 to TRBJ2-1; 9 bases line up with TRBD2. The CDR3 region has the DNA TGTGCCAGCAGCTCTGCGGGGGGGCTGGATGAGCAGTTCTTC. This sequence encodes CASSSAGGLDEQFF. Based on the CDR3 plus reference TRBV7-2 and TRBJ2-1, the full variable domain is GAGVSQSPSNKVTEKGKDVELRCDPISGHTALYWYRQSLGQGLEFLIYFQGNSAPDKSGLPSDRFSAERTGGSVSTLTIQRTQQEDSAVYLCASSSAGGLDEQFFGPGTRLTVL.